These 7 T cell receptor beta chains share one sample of origin, sequenced in a study of cytomegalovirus exposure and HLA in healthy donors. Both 60 Vbeta primers and 13 Jbeta primers went into the PCR. The data were produced by immunoSEQ multiplex PCR, yet TCRdb's version contains in-frame clones alone and is incomplete. The sample has roughly 120,000 clones; roughly 80% are singletons. The sequencing sample was made of PBMCs. Every receptor here comes from a woman in her twenties or thirties in good health and CMV-seropositive.

CDR3 region: CASSPGIAGANEKLFF. In DNA, the CDR3 is TGTGCCAGCAGCCCTGGAATTGCCGGGGCTAATGAAAAACTGTTTTTT. V and J are TRBV7-9 and TRBJ1-4; D ambiguous. V lost 5 bases, J lost 3 bases, and 16 bases lay in between. Looked up from germline, CDR1 is SEHNR and CDR2 is FQNEAQ (reference sequence). The CDR3 has 16 residues.

DNA for the CDR3: TGTGCCAGCAGCCTCTTTGGGGGCCTGAATGAAAAACTGTTTTTT. It yields the protein CASSLFGGLNEKLFF. This chain uses TRBV7-9 with TRBJ1-4, with a possible D match to TRBD1 (6 bases). The CDR3 has 15 residues. In germline, CDR1 is SEHNR, CDR2 FQNEAQ (reference sequence). Trimming removed 5 bases at V and 5 bases at J, with 15 bases between.

V usage is TRBV28 and J usage is TRBJ1-6; D unresolved. The CDR3 totals 14 residues. The germline CDR1 and CDR2 sequences are MDHEN and SYDVKM. V was cut by 9 bases and J by 0 bases, with 9 bases left in between. CDR3 bases: TGTGCCAGTTTGACAAGCTCCTATAATTCACCCCTCCACTTT. This sequence encodes CASLTSSYNSPLHF.

The rearrangement links TRBV10-3 to TRBJ2-4; 9 bases fit TRBD1. Germline V gene lookup returns CDR1 ENHRY and CDR2 SYGVKD. CDR3 length: 14 amino acids. With V trimmed by 6 bases and J by 8 bases, 8 bases remained unmatched. Here the CDR3 DNA reads TGTGCCATCAGCCCAACAGGGGGCGGGGACATTCAGTACTTC. Its protein is CAISPTGGGDIQYF.

The chain combines TRBV18 with TRBJ1-2; a weak D match, TRBD1 (6 bases). Germline CDR1 KGHSH, CDR2 LQKENI. CDR3 length: 14 amino acids. Trimming pared 9 bases from V and 0 bases from J, leaving 14 bases between. The CDR3 spells CASNRDTTNYGYTF. DNA for the CDR3: TGTGCCAGTAACCGGGACACTACTAACTATGGCTACACCTTC.

The gene calls are TRBV4-1 and TRBJ2-7; TRBD1 agrees at 8 bases. Germline V gene data show CDR1 as MGHRA and CDR2 as YSYEKL. The CDR3 covers 13 residues. V was pared by 3 bases and J by 3 bases, with 1 base of the junction left unmatched. CDR3 in amino acids: CASSHGQGYEQYF. CDR3 DNA: TGCGCCAGCAGCCATGGACAGGGCTACGAGCAGTACTTC.

The chain links TRBV4-2 to TRBJ1-5; 9 nucleotides match TRBD1. Germline assignment: CDR1 LGHNA and CDR2 YNFKEQ. CDR3 length: 15 amino acids. Losses at the gene ends were 0 bases for V and 4 bases for J; bases not matched to a gene: 1. CDR3 DNA sequence: TGTGCCAGCAGCCAAGAGGACAGGGGTAATCAGCCCCAGCATTTT. Encoded protein: CASSQEDRGNQPQHF.